The TCR beta chain described here comes from a study of shared clonotypes between healthy human individuals. Study conclusions and caveats: It was expected that sequencing depth would affect clonotype sharing among donors.

Points on this clone: No antigen is known for it.

The assay was immunoSEQ multiplex PCR, and TCRdb's table has in-frame clones only and misses some. The table shows 2 million to 2.5 million clones, with about 94% occurring only once. Per germline, CDR1 SGHAT and CDR2 FQNNGV. Unmatched junction bases numbered 9, after V lost 5 bases and J lost 0 bases. The CDR3 loop spans 17 amino acids. The clonotype was recovered from a man between 18 and 35 years old in good health. Sequenced input: naive CD4+ T cells sorted from blood. Subset specified: CD45RA+ positively selected. The chain has TRBV11-2 and TRBJ1-4, with 7 bases identical to TRBD1. The CDR3 loop reads CASSHQRDRATNEKLFF. The DNA for the CDR3 is TGTGCCAGCAGCCATCAACGGGACAGAGCAACTAATGAAAAACTGTTTTTT.